This T cell receptor beta chain was sequenced during a study of T cell responses to AZD1222 COVID-19 vaccine. Study-wide results and caveats: Per reports, nearly half of all spike-specific TCRs target regions that are unmutated in variants.

As regards this clone: Antigen unknown.

The V gene end was trimmed by 0 bases and the J gene end by 12 bases; junction bases not matched to a gene: 8. CDR3 length equals 14 residues. In germline, CDR1 is LGHDT, CDR2 YNNKEL (reference sequence). Clones were read by immunoSEQ multiplex PCR, and TCRdb kept only the in-frame ones, dropping some. The repertoire holds 150,000 or so clones, with 90% to 95% as singletons. The source of this sequence is an adult who received the AZD1222 COVID-19 vaccine. The chain carries TRBV3-1 (or the pseudogene TRBV3-2) and TRBJ2-1; TRBD2 matches 7 bases. The sample in question was peripheral blood, obtained 28 days after the second AZD1222 dose. CDR3 sequence (DNA): TGTGCCAGCAGCCAAGATCCAGAGGGACTACCGCAGTTCTTC. Translation gives CASSQDPEGLPQFF.